Presented here are 12 T cell receptor beta chains from one specimen sequenced in a study of Ad26.COV2.S vaccination and SARS-CoV-2 variants. Treatment indicated: some 20 received Ad26.COV2.S at low or high dose, single or two shots; roughly 5 received placebo; per-sample allocation not given. Sampling was done on day 63 after the first vaccine or placebo injection. The protocol was immunoSEQ multiplex PCR, while the TCRdb copy is restricted to in-frame clones and leaves out a portion. This table holds fewer than 400,000 clones, around four fifths found once. The sample was peripheral blood, taken in a trial of Ad26.COV2.S vaccine versus placebo. The receptors were sampled from a person aged 18-65 years who received the Ad26.COV2.S COVID-19 vaccine or a placebo.

The V gene is TRBV24-1, the J gene TRBJ2-3; possibly TRBD1 or TRBD2 for D (6 bases each). CDR1 is KGHDR, CDR2 SFDVKD, per germline. This CDR3 contains 11 residues. V lost 7 bases and J 10 bases, leaving 11 bases between the germline ends. CDR3 sequence reads: CATREGGAQYF. Here the CDR3 DNA reads TGTGCCACCAGGGAGGGGGGTGCGCAGTATTTT.

The table lists this clone with a few counts. This chain joins TRBV5-3 and TRBJ2-7; 9 bases map to TRBD1. TRBV5-3 is filed as an ORF, its function uncertain. Trimming cost V 5 bases and J 4 bases; bases outside gene matches: 13. The CDR3 spans 16 residues. The CDR3 protein is CARRRQGEPRRYEQYF. The CDR3 nucleotides are TGTGCCAGAAGGCGACAGGGGGAACCGCGCCGGTACGAGCAGTACTTC.

The chain carries TRBV24-1 and TRBJ2-3; weak D call: TRBD1 (6 bases). Trimming removed 5 bases at V and 2 bases at J, with 16 bases between. The CDR3 consists of 16 residues. Looked up from germline, CDR1 is KGHDR and CDR2 is SFDVKD. CDR3 protein: CATSAPRRGITDTQYF. In nucleotides, the CDR3 is TGTGCCACCAGTGCCCCCCGTAGGGGGATCACAGATACGCAGTATTTT.

V is TRBV5-8 and J is TRBJ2-5; 13 nucleotides match TRBD2. Germline loops: CDR1 SGHTS, CDR2 YDEGEE. V shed 4 bases, J shed 4 bases, and the junction held 4 bases outside the gene matches. This CDR3 region has 15 residues. In DNA form, the CDR3 reads TGTGCCAGCAGCATGGGACTAGCGGGGACAGAGACCCAGTACTTC. Translation: CASSMGLAGTETQYF.

The rearrangement links TRBV27 to TRBJ2-7; TRBD1 matches 7 bases. The V and J ends lost 5 bases and 9 bases, in that order; junction bases with no gene match: 16. The CDR3 has 15 residues. In germline, CDR1 is MNHEY, CDR2 SMNVEV (reference sequence). CDR3 nucleotide sequence: TGTGCCAGCAGTGTTAATCCGGGACAGCGATCACGGCAGTACTTC. It yields the protein CASSVNPGQRSRQYF.

The chain has TRBV5-5 and TRBJ1-2; no firm D call. This CDR3 has 15 amino acids. Germline CDR1 SGHKS, CDR2 YYEKEE (reference sequence). The V and J ends lost 3 bases and 1 base respectively, with 13 bases between them. CDR3 nucleotides: TGTGCCAGCAGCTCGGACGACATAATTAACTATGGCTACACCTTC. Translating it yields CASSSDDIINYGYTF.

V is TRBV28 and J is TRBJ1-5; maybe TRBD1 (5 bases). The ends were cut back, 2 bases at V and 6 bases at J, with 11 bases in the middle. From germline, CDR1 is MDHEN and CDR2 SYDVKM. This CDR3 has 14 residues. CDR3 sequence reads: CASSLRRGAQPQHF. As DNA, the CDR3 is TGTGCCAGCAGTTTAAGGAGGGGAGCTCAGCCCCAGCATTTT.

V is TRBV30 and J is TRBJ1-2; a possible D gene is TRBD1 (5 bases). Germline V lookup: CDR1 GTSNPN, CDR2 SVGIG (reference sequence). This CDR3 is 13 amino acids long. Trimming left V 1 base short and J 3 bases short, with 9 bases between. CDR3 sequence: CAWSGRVDYGYTF. The DNA for the CDR3 is TGTGCCTGGAGTGGCAGGGTTGACTATGGCTACACCTTC.

This clone was recorded only once. The chain links TRBV4-2 to TRBJ2-1; 8 nucleotides line up with TRBD2. CDR1 and CDR2 (germline): LGHNA, YNFKEQ. The CDR3 totals 15 residues. V dropped 0 bases and J dropped 4; count of bases not matched to a gene: 2. CDR3 nucleotides: TGTGCCAGCAGCCAAGATACTAGCGGTTACAATGAGCAGTTCTTC. Amino acids: CASSQDTSGYNEQFF.

In regard to this clone: The germline gene is not matched at one end of the junction; a read error may be the cause. This sequence joins TRBV7-2 and TRBJ2-1; 11 bases map to TRBD2. CDR3 length: 17 residues. Per germline, CDR1 SGHTA and CDR2 FQGNSA. CDR3 sequence: CASSLARSGGASGIGVF. The CDR3 bases are TGTGCCAGCAGCTTAGCTCGTAGCGGGGGGGCCTCGGGTATCGGTGTCTTC.

The gene calls are TRBV5-1 and TRBJ1-4, with D possibly TRBD1 on 5 matching bases. This CDR3 spans 14 amino acids. V was pared by 1 base and J by 7 bases, with 11 bases between. Germline V gives CDR1 SGHRS, CDR2 YFSETQ. The CDR3 nucleotides are TGCGCCAGCAGCTTGACGGGGGTCGGTGAAAAACTGTTTTTT. This sequence encodes CASSLTGVGEKLFF.

Details on this clone: The junction departs from the called germline gene at one end, perhaps through a read error. V usage is TRBV5-1 and J usage is TRBJ2-1, with D hard to call. The CDR3 covers 9 residues. From germline, CDR1 is SGHRS and CDR2 YFSETQ. DNA of the CDR3: TGCGCCAGCAGTCCCGGGCTGGTCTTC. Translating gives CASSPGLVF. The complete variable domain, with remaining parts taken from reference TRBV5-1 and TRBJ2-1, reads KAGVTQTPRYLIKTRGQQVTLSCSPISGHRSVSWYQQTPGQGLQFLFEYFSETQRNKGNFPGRFSGRQFSNSRSEMNVSTLELGDSALYLCASSPGLVFGPGTRLTVL.